These 5 T cell receptor beta chains came from one sample sequenced in a study of post-analysis software for immune sequencing data. The authors incorporated unique molecular identifiers into the TCR beta cDNA libraries. TCRdb re-called the PCR reads with MiXCR, one entry per CDR3 protein. Of about 500,000 distinct CDR3 sequences in the sample, under 55% are singletons; the top ten hold 12%. Their antigens remain unidentified. Whole-study results and caveats: The five TRBV segments detected at higher frequency in patients than in controls included TRBV5-6, TRBV5-1 and TRBV20-1.

Sample: blood. All receptors derive from a girl aged 5 to 17 with multiple sclerosis.

This chain joins TRBV20-1 and TRBJ2-3; tentative D call: TRBD2 (6 bases). The length of the CDR3 is 12 residues. The V gene's germline CDR1 is DFQATT and CDR2 SNEGSKA (reference sequence). V dropped 5 bases and J dropped 2 bases, with 8 bases sitting between them. The CDR3 nucleotides are TGCAGTGCTCGACTAGACACAGATACGCAGTATTTT. This codes for CSARLDTDTQYF.

The chain recombines TRBV12-3 or TRBV12-4 with TRBJ2-4; D is unresolved. TRBJ2-7 matches the DNA end more closely, so the J call is doubtful. The CDR3 length is 15 residues. Here the CDR3 reads CASSFRQALTYEQYF. CDR3 in DNA: TGTGCCAGCAGTTTTAGGCAGGCGTTGACCTACGAGCAGTACTTC.

The CDR3 DNA reads TGTGCCAGCAGTGATGCGGGGGCCCGCTACGAGCAGTACTTC. It specifies CASSDAGARYEQYF. V is TRBV28 and J is TRBJ2-7, with D possibly TRBD2 on 7 matching bases. V was clipped by 5 bases and J by 3 bases, with 14 bases between them. CDR1 and CDR2 from the germline V gene are MDHEN and SYDVKM. The CDR3 runs 14 residues.

This clonotype was observed a few times. The CDR3, as DNA: TGCAGTGCTAGATTTTGGGACCAAGAGACCCAGTACTTC. Its translation is CSARFWDQETQYF. V is TRBV20-1 and J is TRBJ2-5; D remains ambiguous. CDR3 length: 13 amino acids. V was cut by 2 bases and J by 0 bases, with 7 bases left in between. Per germline, CDR1 DFQATT and CDR2 SNEGSKA (reference sequence).

The CDR3 nucleotides read TGTGCCAGCATTGGCTCAGGGGGACAGGCCTATGGCTACACCTTC. Protein product: CASIGSGGQAYGYTF. V is TRBV6-2 or TRBV6-3 and J is TRBJ1-2; 8 nucleotides match TRBD1. The CDR3 is made up of 15 amino acids. V gave up 7 bases and J gave up 4 bases; unmatched junction bases: 11. CDR1 is MNHEY, CDR2 SVGEGT, per germline.